This T cell receptor (beta chain) was profiled in a study of shared clonotypes between healthy human individuals. Using immunoSEQ multiplex PCR, the repertoire was profiled, and TCRdb retains in-frame clones only, with some absent. Of approximately 2.1 million clones in the sample, about 92% were seen once. Study findings and constraints: An anticipated effect of sequencing depth on clonotype sharing among donors was recognized. Among four donors, roughly 5.4% of naive CD4 clonotypes were found in common.

Turning to this clone: Its antigen is still unknown.

The TCR sequence derives from a man between 18 and 35 years old in good health. Some clones in this sample may be carry-over from other donors' samples. Sequenced material: naive CD4+ T cells from PBMCs. Subset specified: CD45RA+ positively selected.

The CDR3 DNA is TGTGCCAGCAGCCTTGGACAGGGCAATGAGCAGTTCTTC. Amino acids: CASSLGQGNEQFF. The genes are TRBV11-2 and TRBJ2-1; 8 nucleotides agree with TRBD1. The CDR3 consists of 13 residues. Trimming removed 5 bases from V and 6 bases from J; junction bases left unmatched: 3. Germline assignment: CDR1 SGHAT and CDR2 FQNNGV. Full variable domain (missing parts from reference TRBV11-2 and TRBJ2-1): EAGVAQSPRYKIIEKRQSVAFWCNPISGHATLYWYQQILGQGPKLLIQFQNNGVVDDSQLPKDRFSAERLKGVDSTLKIQPAKLEDSAVYLCASSLGQGNEQFFGPGTRLTVL.